This T cell receptor beta chain stems from a study of metastatic and nonmetastatic thyroid tumors (dated by TCRdb to about 2020). Broadly, across the study: For patients with malignant and with benign thyroid disease, the researchers compared repertoires between peripheral blood samples and tumor or nodule tissue samples.

Broader findings and caveats from the paper: In both blood and tumor samples, TCR beta diversity was reported to be significantly higher in malignant tumors than in benign nodules.

Before undergoing thyroid surgery, none of the patients had been given any kind of treatment. Patient clinical samples collected from about 2012 to 2018 were retrospectively analysed using T-cell receptor beta sequencing. Concerning this clone: Which antigen it targets is not known. No much larger clone exists at a distance of one base, and base qualities are not known.

Libraries were constructed by PCR. TCRdb lists the instrument as Illumina HiSeq 4000. High-throughput sequencing was used to profile the TCR beta-chain CDR3 region of every patient. As for the original processing: Drawing on CDR3 differences between clinicopathological groups, the researchers built a classifier meant to tell apart patients with distant-metastatic papillary thyroid cancer. Repertoire diversity was assessed with the Shannon index, and tumor-blood repertoire similarity with the Morisita-Horn index. TCRdb took the public reads, trimmed them with fastp at Q25, ran MiXCR for clone calling and kept in-frame beta chains. None of the V and J calls come from the authors' own analysis; TCRdb made them. The sample table holds approximately 28,000 clones, of which roughly 15% were seen once. The ten largest clones capture under 7.5% of the sample. Trimming costs V 2 bases and J 7 bases, and their ends lie 9 bases apart. In the germline V gene, CDR1 corresponds to MNHEY and CDR2 to SVGEGT. The CDR3 has 13 amino acids, counting the end cysteine and phenylalanine. Of all the DNA, just the CDR3 is kept, 39 bases in frame from base 1.

This clonotype was obtained from a male donor with papillary thyroid cancer or a benign thyroid nodule (not recorded which). Some clones in this sample may be carry-over from other donors' samples. Sequencing was carried out using blood. Recombination joined TRBV6-2 or TRBV6-3 with TRBJ2-1, with no reliable assignment of the D segment. The CDR3 sequence is CASSYPEQNEQFF. The bases are TGTGCCAGCAGTTACCCAGAGCAGAATGAGCAGTTCTTC.